This T cell receptor beta chain was recovered during a study of cytomegalovirus exposure and HLA in healthy donors. General study results and limits: The study found most TCR sequences rare, yet found some public TCRs in many donors.

The donors were in the approximately 120-subject validation cohort; that cohort was separate from the roughly 680-subject first cohort. Per the germline V gene, CDR1 is MNHNS and CDR2 is SASEGT. The germline V and J ends were trimmed by 8 bases and 6 bases, with 16 bases remaining between them. The CDR3 spans 14 residues. This table comes from immunoSEQ multiplex PCR, and its TCRdb copy is limited to in-frame clones, with some not included. Of over 100,000 clones listed, 88% were seen once; the top ten hold about 2%. In the case of this clone: Its antigen remains unidentified.

V usage is TRBV6-1 and J usage is TRBJ2-2, with TRBD2 as a possible D gene (6 bases). This clonotype originated in a woman aged 18 to 35 in good health and CMV-seronegative. Source material: PBMCs. The CDR3 protein is CASVVQLASGELFF. The DNA for the CDR3 is TGTGCCAGCGTTGTTCAACTAGCTTCCGGGGAGCTGTTTTTT.